The 23 T cell receptor beta chains below all came from one sample that was sequenced in a study of T cells in Graves' hyperthyroidism and ophthalmopathy. Amplified TCR beta CDR3 regions derived from RNA transcripts. The HTBI primer set was used in a first-round RT-PCR of the TCR CDR3. TCRdb analysed the multiplex PCR reads with MiXCR anew, one entry per CDR3 protein. This sample has hundreds of thousands of distinct CDR3 sequences, with around 20% found just once. Sequencing was carried out using blood. The source is a woman between 45 and 60 years old with Graves' hyperthyroidism that later progressed to Graves' ophthalmopathy.

This clonotype was counted ten times or more. The V call is TRBV12-3 or TRBV12-4, the J call TRBJ1-2; TRBD1 might be the D (6 bases). The CDR3 is made up of 14 amino acids. Trimming took off 4 bases at V and 8 bases at J, with 17 bases between the two ends. The CDR3 is CASSSQGRFIGYTF. CDR3 bases: TGTGCCAGCAGTTCCCAGGGGCGGTTTATCGGCTACACCTTC.

This chain joins TRBV7-6 and TRBJ1-1, with D possibly TRBD1 on 6 matching bases. The CDR3 sequence is 14 residues long. Deletions cut 7 bases from V and 4 bases from J, with 16 bases between. Germline lookup yields CDR1 SGHVS and CDR2 FNYEAQ. The DNA for the CDR3 is TGTGCCAGCACGGGGATAGGGGGAGGCACTGAAGCTTTCTTT. Protein: CASTGIGGGTEAFF.

The chain links TRBV20-1 to TRBJ2-2, with D perhaps being TRBD1 or TRBD2 (5 bases each). Trimming cost V 5 bases and J 0 bases, with 13 bases left between them. This CDR3 has 15 residues. The germline V gene has CDR1 DFQATT and CDR2 SNEGSKA (reference sequence). CDR3 bases: TGCAGTGCTTACCCCGAGGGGCCGAACACCGGGGAGCTGTTTTTT. Protein product: CSAYPEGPNTGELFF.

This sequence joins TRBV29-1 and TRBJ1-1, with 8 bases aligning to TRBD1. J lost 4 bases, V lost 5 bases, and 12 bases had no gene match. The CDR3 loop spans 15 amino acids. Looked up from germline, CDR1 is SQVTM and CDR2 is ANQGSEA. The CDR3 DNA reads as TGCAGCGTTAGGGACAGGCCCCGGCCCGGCACTGAAGCTTTCTTT. Translation gives CSVRDRPRPGTEAFF.

This clonotype showed up just a few times. The rearrangement links TRBV20-1 to TRBJ2-3; TRBD2 might be the D (6 bases). The CDR3 extends over 16 amino acids. V was cut by 2 bases and J by 0 bases, with 15 bases left in between. Germline V gene sequence: CDR1 DFQATT, CDR2 SNEGSKA (reference sequence). The CDR3 loop reads CSARFGSGYSTDTQYF. The CDR3 DNA reads TGCAGTGCTAGATTCGGTAGCGGATATAGCACAGATACGCAGTATTTT.

The sample holds many counts of this clonotype. This rearrangement joins TRBV7-8 to TRBJ1-4, with D unclear. Germline loops: CDR1 SGHVS, CDR2 FQNEAQ. The V end was cut by 7 bases, the J end by 3 bases, with 15 bases between. CDR3 length: 15 residues. CDR3 bases: TGTGCCAGCACCCCGGTTGGGGTTTCTAATGAAAAACTGTTTTTT. It specifies CASTPVGVSNEKLFF.

This chain joins TRBV19 and TRBJ2-4; D might be TRBD1 (6 bases). The CDR3 runs to 16 residues. Germline-derived CDR1 and CDR2 are LNHDA and SQIVND (reference sequence). The germline V and J ends were trimmed by 2 bases and 0 bases, with 11 bases remaining between them. CDR3 in amino acids: CASSIQGTLAKNIQYF. In DNA form, the CDR3 reads TGTGCCAGTAGTATACAGGGGACCCTAGCCAAAAACATTCAGTACTTC.

The rearrangement uses TRBV27 and TRBJ2-5, with 7 nucleotides matching TRBD1. The CDR3 is 16 residues long. With 5 bases clipped from V and 1 base from J, the junction kept 10 bases outside the gene matches. CDR1 is MNHEY and CDR2 is SMNVEV in the germline V gene (reference sequence). The CDR3 region has the DNA TGTGCCAGCAGTGGGAGTACAGGGGTTCCCCAAGAGACCCAGTACTTC. It translates to CASSGSTGVPQETQYF.

The chain combines TRBV20-1 with TRBJ1-4; D unresolved. The V gene's germline CDR1 is DFQATT and CDR2 SNEGSKA (reference sequence). V shed 3 bases and J shed 0 bases, with 2 bases lying between them. The CDR3 runs 12 residues. The CDR3 DNA follows: TGCAGTGCTAGCCCAACTAATGAAAAACTGTTTTTT. Its protein is CSASPTNEKLFF.

This chain links TRBV9 with TRBJ2-1; 8 positions agree with TRBD2. The CDR3 runs to 18 residues. The germline V gene encodes CDR1 SGDLS and CDR2 YYNGEE. With V trimmed by 3 bases and J by 7 bases, 18 bases remained unmatched. The CDR3 region has the DNA TGTGCCAGCAGCGCAAGCCAGCATGGAGGGACTAGTCAAAATGAGCAGTTCTTC. It yields the protein CASSASQHGGTSQNEQFF.

This clonotype was counted ten times or more. A junction end diverges from the germline sequence, so it may reflect a read error. This sequence joins TRBV6-1 and TRBJ1-2; D call uncertain. Per germline, CDR1 MNHNS and CDR2 SASEGT. This CDR3 comprises 15 residues. In nucleotides, the CDR3 is TGTGCCAGCAGTGAAGCGGTAGGGAATAACGATGGCTACACCTTC. Protein: CASSEAVGNNDGYTF.

This clonotype was counted only a few times. The chain has TRBV20-1 and TRBJ2-7, with D possibly TRBD1 on 5 matching bases. Germline CDR1 reads DFQATT; CDR2 reads SNEGSKA (reference sequence). The CDR3 contains 12 residues. V dropped 6 bases and J dropped 0 bases, with 9 bases sitting between them. The CDR3, as DNA: TGCAGTGCCGTTGGGGCCTCCTACGAGCAGTACTTC. Amino acid sequence: CSAVGASYEQYF.

The rearrangement uses TRBV5-8 and TRBJ1-1, with D possibly being TRBD1 (6 bases). V dropped 0 bases and J dropped 4 bases, with 10 bases sitting between them. From germline, CDR1 is SGHTS and CDR2 YDEGEE. The CDR3 extends over 14 amino acids. CDR3 residues: CASSLVQGRTEAFF. For the CDR3, the DNA is TGTGCCAGCAGCTTGGTACAGGGTCGCACTGAAGCTTTCTTT. The full variable domain, its missing parts supplied by reference TRBV5-8 and TRBJ1-1, is EAGVTQSPTHLIKTRGQQATLRCSPISGHTSVYWYQQALGLGLQFLLWYDEGEERNRGNFPPRFSGRQFPNYSSELNVNALELEDSALYLCASSLVQGRTEAFFGQGTRLTVV.

In its sample, this clonotype was seen many times. The chain recombines TRBV20-1 with TRBJ1-1, with TRBD1 as a possible D gene (5 bases). Trimming cost V 2 bases and J 0 bases, with 10 bases left between them. The germline CDR1 and CDR2 sequences are DFQATT and SNEGSKA (reference sequence). This CDR3 has 14 amino acids. The CDR3 is CSARRGPMNTEAFF. CDR3 DNA: TGCAGTGCTAGACGGGGACCGATGAACACTGAAGCTTTCTTT.

This clonotype was observed many times. The chain employs TRBV2 and TRBJ1-5, with TRBD1 as a possible D gene (6 bases). V was pared by 6 bases and J by 6 bases, with 18 bases between. CDR1 and CDR2 (germline): SNHLY, FYNNEI. The CDR3 extends over 15 amino acids. The DNA of the CDR3 is TGTGCCAGCAGCACCTCTGTCGGGGGCATTCAGCCCCAGCATTTT. Encoded protein: CASSTSVGGIQPQHF.

This clonotype was detected a few times. This chain links TRBV18 with TRBJ2-1, with TRBD1 matching 11 bases. This CDR3 region has 14 residues. V was pared by 8 bases and J by 7 bases, with 7 bases of the junction left unmatched. Germline CDR1 reads KGHSH; CDR2 reads LQKENI. The CDR3, as DNA: TGTGCCAGCCGAGGACAGGGGGCGGAAAATGAGCAGTTCTTC. It translates to CASRGQGAENEQFF.

This clonotype appeared a few times. The chain combines TRBV29-1 with TRBJ1-2; D may be TRBD1 (5 bases). V dropped 6 bases and J dropped 3 bases, with 17 bases sitting between them. Germline V lookup: CDR1 SQVTM, CDR2 ANQGSEA. This CDR3 is 14 amino acids long. In DNA, the CDR3 is TGCAGCGTCGGGGCGTGGGGGGGGGACTATGGCTACACCTTC. Protein product: CSVGAWGGDYGYTF.

This clonotype turned up a few times. The V gene is TRBV3-1, the J gene TRBJ2-7; D uncertain. Germline assignment: CDR1 LGHDT and CDR2 YNNKEL (reference sequence). This CDR3 region has 15 residues. Trimming stripped 1 base from V and 2 bases from J, with 12 bases between. CDR3 in amino acids: CASSQAPVGTYEQYF. In nucleotides, the CDR3 is TGTGCCAGCAGCCAAGCGCCAGTGGGGACCTACGAGCAGTACTTC.

This clonotype has just a few counts. V and J are TRBV20-1 and TRBJ1-5; 7 bases map to TRBD1. Trimming cost V 5 bases and J 0 bases; bases outside gene matches: 7. The germline CDR1 and CDR2 sequences are DFQATT and SNEGSKA (reference sequence). This CDR3 is built from 15 residues. CDR3 region: CSACRDSNSNQPQHF. The CDR3 nucleotides read TGCAGTGCTTGCCGGGACAGTAATAGCAATCAGCCCCAGCATTTT.

V is TRBV19 and J is TRBJ1-2; D gene unclear. The V and J ends lost 5 bases and 4 bases respectively, with 14 bases between them. The CDR3 is 14 amino acids. In germline, CDR1 is LNHDA, CDR2 SQIVND (reference sequence). The CDR3 loop reads CASSPRPAGYGYTF. For the CDR3, the DNA is TGTGCCAGTAGTCCGCGGCCGGCGGGCTATGGCTACACCTTC.

The chain joins TRBV27 to TRBJ2-7; D perhaps matches TRBD2 (5 bases). From germline, CDR1 is MNHEY and CDR2 SMNVEV (reference sequence). The CDR3 is 12 residues long. With 4 bases removed from V and 7 bases from J, the gap between germline ends came to 11 bases. The CDR3 DNA reads as TGTGCCAGCAGTTCAATCGGCGGGGAGCAGTACTTC. As protein: CASSSIGGEQYF.

The table lists this clonotype with a few counts. The J gene is TRBJ2-7, the V gene TRBV20-1; D is perhaps TRBD1 (7 bases). CDR3 length: 13 residues. V was pared by 8 bases and J by 4 bases, with 18 bases between. Germline CDR1 DFQATT, CDR2 SNEGSKA (reference sequence). The CDR3 DNA follows: TGCAGTTTTTCCAGGGGGGCCGAGTACGAGCAGTACTTC. Translated: CSFSRGAEYEQYF.

This clonotype was seen at least ten times. This chain uses TRBV5-1 with TRBJ1-1; TRBD1 is a possible D gene (5 bases). Germline V gene lookup returns CDR1 SGHRS and CDR2 YFSETQ. Trimming removed 2 bases at V and 1 base at J, with 9 bases between. There are 14 residues in the CDR3. CDR3 amino acids: CASSFGRANTEAFF. In nucleotides, the CDR3 is TGCGCCAGCAGCTTTGGCAGGGCGAACACTGAAGCTTTCTTT.